A single sample is the source of the 19 T cell receptor beta chains below, sequenced in a study of shared clonotypes between healthy human individuals. This table comes from immunoSEQ multiplex PCR, and its TCRdb copy is limited to in-frame clones, with some not included. Among about 680,000 clones listed, 60% to 80% were seen once. Sequenced: memory CD4+ T cells sorted from blood. Subset reported: CD45RA-negative fraction. The source of these receptors is a woman aged 30 to 39 in good health.

This clone occurred many times. Other nucleotide sequences in the sample specify the same CDR3. V usage is TRBV15 and J usage is TRBJ2-5; TRBD2 matches at 9 bases. Trimming removed 0 bases from V and 4 bases from J; junction bases left unmatched: 0. The CDR3 covers 14 residues. Germline V lookup: CDR1 LNHNV, CDR2 YYDKDF (reference sequence). CDR3 in amino acids: CATSRDSGRETQYF. DNA for the CDR3: TGTGCCACCAGCAGAGATAGCGGGAGAGAGACCCAGTACTTC.

CDR3 in amino acids: CASSYSGGFGEQFF. The CDR3 region has the DNA TGTGCCAGCAGTTACTCAGGGGGGTTTGGTGAGCAGTTCTTC. The J gene is TRBJ2-1, the V gene TRBV6-6, with D perhaps assigned TRBD1 or TRBD2 (6 bases each). Germline V gene data show CDR1 as MNHNY and CDR2 as SVGAGI (reference sequence). V lost 0 bases and J 9 bases, leaving 12 bases between the germline ends. CDR3 length: 14 amino acids.

The chain recombines TRBV7-2 with TRBJ2-2; 9 bases fit TRBD2. With V trimmed by 3 bases and J by 4 bases, 3 bases remained unmatched. The CDR3 covers 15 residues. From germline, CDR1 is SGHTA and CDR2 FQGNSA. CDR3 DNA: TGTGCCAGCAGCTTCCTGACTAGCGGCACCGGGGAGCTGTTTTTT. This gives the protein CASSFLTSGTGELFF.

In this sample, this clone turned up many times. The genes are TRBV11-3 and TRBJ2-2, with 7 bases fitting TRBD1. The CDR3 is 16 amino acids. The J segment lost 3 bases and the V segment lost 5 bases, leaving 9 bases of the junction unmatched. Germline V gene sequence: CDR1 SGHNT, CDR2 YENEEA. The CDR3 loop is CASSPSGGSDTGELFF. In nucleotides, the CDR3 is TGTGCCAGCAGCCCTTCAGGGGGAAGCGACACCGGGGAGCTGTTTTTT.

This sequence joins TRBV28 and TRBJ2-7; 10 positions match TRBD2. J gave up 10 bases and V 7 bases, and 16 bases lay outside the gene matches. Looked up from germline, CDR1 is MDHEN and CDR2 is SYDVKM. The CDR3 runs to 15 residues. The CDR3 bases are TGTGCCAGCATCGCAGCGGGAGGGACCCTACGACTTCAGTACTTC. Translating gives CASIAAGGTLRLQYF.

The CDR3 loop is CASSYSRGNIQYF. The CDR3 DNA reads TGTGCCAGCAGTTACTCGAGAGGGAACATTCAGTACTTC. The chain combines TRBV6-5 with TRBJ2-4, with D maybe TRBD2 (5 bases). The CDR3 is made up of 13 amino acids. Germline CDR1 is MNHEY and CDR2 is SVGAGI. Trimming left V 0 bases short and J 7 bases short, with 7 bases between.

The rearrangement uses TRBV18 and TRBJ1-1; D possibly corresponds to TRBD1 (5 bases). Trimming removed 3 bases at V and 2 bases at J, with 10 bases between. The CDR3 consists of 14 residues. Germline V CDR1 and CDR2: KGHSH, LQKENI. CDR3 sequence reads: CASSPDILNTEAFF. DNA for the CDR3: TGTGCCAGCTCACCGGACATACTTAACACTGAAGCTTTCTTT. The complete variable domain, with remaining parts taken from reference TRBV18 and TRBJ1-1, reads NAGVMQNPRHLVRRRGQEARLRCSPMKGHSHVYWYRQLPEEGLKFMVYLQKENIIDESGMPKERFSAEFPKEGPSILRIQQVVRGDSAAYFCASSPDILNTEAFFGQGTRLTVV.

With respect to this clone: Different DNA sequences within this sample yield the same CDR3. The chain is built from TRBV6-5 and TRBJ2-7; 9 bases are shared with TRBD1. In germline, CDR1 is MNHEY, CDR2 SVGAGI. V gave up 0 bases and J gave up 4 bases; unmatched junction bases: 1. CDR3 size: 14 residues. The CDR3 protein is CASSYSGTGYEQYF. The DNA of the CDR3 is TGTGCCAGCAGTTACTCGGGGACAGGGTACGAGCAGTACTTC.

This clone was seen more than once but under ten times. This chain uses TRBV7-8 with TRBJ2-7; 9 bases map to TRBD1. J lost 7 bases, V lost 6 bases, and 10 bases had no gene match. Germline CDR1 reads SGHVS; CDR2 reads FQNEAQ. This CDR3 spans 14 amino acids. CDR3 region: CASSPQGAVEEQYF. DNA of the CDR3: TGTGCCAGCAGTCCACAGGGGGCGGTGGAAGAGCAGTACTTC.

The chain is built from TRBV15 and TRBJ2-7, with D maybe TRBD2 (5 bases). This CDR3 spans 14 amino acids. V was clipped by 1 base and J by 3 bases, with 10 bases between them. Germline V CDR1 and CDR2: LNHNV, YYDKDF (reference sequence). The CDR3 here is CATSRVRVLYEQYF. The CDR3 DNA follows: TGTGCCACCAGCAGAGTGCGGGTACTCTACGAGCAGTACTTC.

The gene calls are TRBV4-1 and TRBJ1-1; 12 bases are a match to TRBD1. Germline trimming cut 3 bases from V and 0 bases from J; bases unmatched to any gene: 2. Germline V lookup: CDR1 MGHRA, CDR2 YSYEKL. The CDR3 has 16 residues. CDR3 DNA: TGCGCCAGCAGCCACGGGACAGGGGGCGTGAACACTGAAGCTTTCTTT. Translating it yields CASSHGTGGVNTEAFF.

The CDR3 DNA follows: TGCGCCAGCAGCCTCAGGACAGGGGGGGAAGGCTACACCTTC. Translated: CASSLRTGGEGYTF. The chain combines TRBV4-1 with TRBJ1-2; 10 bases fit TRBD1. CDR3 size: 14 residues. V lost 4 bases and J lost 8; bases outside the gene matches: 7. Germline CDR1 is MGHRA and CDR2 is YSYEKL.

This chain uses TRBV18 with TRBJ2-2, with 7 bases that match TRBD1. The V and J ends lost 1 base and 5 bases, in that order; junction bases with no gene match: 4. Germline CDR1 reads KGHSH; CDR2 reads LQKENI. The CDR3 spans 15 residues. CDR3 sequence (DNA): TGTGCCAGCTCACCACAGGGGGCAGGAACCGGGGAGCTGTTTTTT. Amino acids: CASSPQGAGTGELFF.

The chain is built from TRBV27 and TRBJ2-7, with a weak D call TRBD1 (6 bases). The CDR3 sequence is 14 residues long. V lost 6 bases and J lost 6, with 18 bases in between. The germline V gene has CDR1 MNHEY and CDR2 SMNVEV (reference sequence). CDR3 sequence: CASSLVRGSGEQYF. Here the CDR3 DNA reads TGTGCCAGCAGCCTCGTTAGGGGGTCCGGCGAGCAGTACTTC.

The chain couples TRBV11-2 to TRBJ2-1; D is undetermined. The CDR3 length is 15 residues. Trimming cost V 5 bases and J 0 bases, with 11 bases left between them. Germline V gene lookup returns CDR1 SGHAT and CDR2 FQNNGV. This CDR3 reads CASSREVSSYNEQFF. CDR3 coding DNA: TGTGCCAGCAGCCGAGAAGTTAGCTCCTACAATGAGCAGTTCTTC. The variable domain in full, completed from reference TRBV11-2 and TRBJ2-1, reads EAGVAQSPRYKIIEKRQSVAFWCNPISGHATLYWYQQILGQGPKLLIQFQNNGVVDDSQLPKDRFSAERLKGVDSTLKIQPAKLEDSAVYLCASSREVSSYNEQFFGPGTRLTVL.

This chain links TRBV2 with TRBJ2-3; D is unclear. V lost 6 bases and J lost 3, with 13 bases in between. In germline, CDR1 is SNHLY, CDR2 FYNNEI. This CDR3 is 14 amino acids long. CDR3 coding DNA: TGTGCCAGCAGCGGCGTAGCCAGGACAGATACGCAGTATTTT. Its protein is CASSGVARTDTQYF.

The rearrangement uses TRBV23-1 and TRBJ1-2; D unresolved. TRBV23-1 is placed among ORFs of uncertain function. V lost 5 bases and J lost 7, with 20 bases in between. CDR3 length equals 15 residues. The CDR3 nucleotides read TGCGCCAGCAGTGCCAAGGAATCCGCCTCTCCTGGCTACACCTTC. This codes for CASSAKESASPGYTF.

This chain connects TRBV28 to TRBJ1-5; the D is unclear. V was trimmed by 3 bases and J by 6 bases, leaving 12 bases between them. Germline V lookup: CDR1 MDHEN, CDR2 SYDVKM. The CDR3 length is 14 residues. This CDR3 is CASSLSQVSQPQHF. For the CDR3, the DNA is TGTGCCAGCAGTTTGAGTCAGGTCTCTCAGCCCCAGCATTTT.

V is TRBV7-8 and J is TRBJ2-1, with D perhaps matching TRBD1 (5 bases). Germline V lookup: CDR1 SGHVS, CDR2 FQNEAQ. Between the trimmed V and J ends, which lost 4 bases and 2 bases, there was a span of 12 bases. This CDR3 comprises 15 residues. The CDR3 bases are TGTGCCAGCAGCTGGGGCCCCGGGCCCTACAATGAGCAGTTCTTC. Translation: CASSWGPGPYNEQFF.